This T cell receptor beta chain emerged from a study of shared clonotypes between healthy human individuals. Study outcomes and limitations: Sampling included only blood; tissue repertoires likely differ.

Note on this clone: Its antigen is not identified.

The CDR3 loop spans 13 amino acids. V lost 3 bases and J 2 bases, leaving 8 bases between the germline ends. CDR1 is MNHNY and CDR2 is SVGAGI in the germline V gene (reference sequence). Running of the assay took place at deep level. Assay: immunoSEQ multiplex PCR; the TCRdb copy retains only in-frame clones and omits some. The table has about 1.1 million clones, 78% seen once; the top ten hold 0.5% to 0.6%. This chain uses TRBV6-6 with TRBJ2-7, with unresolved D. The origin of this receptor is a man aged 18 to 30 in good health. Some clones in this sample may be carry-over from other donors' samples. The sequencing sample was made of memory CD4+ T cells from PBMCs. Subset specified: CD45RA-negative fraction. The CDR3 DNA sequence: TGTGCCAGCAGTTATGGCGGAACCTACGAGCAGTACTTC. Encoded protein: CASSYGGTYEQYF.